This T cell receptor (beta chain) appears in the sequencing data of a study of control samples from healthy donors and cancer patients. Germline-derived CDR1 and CDR2 are SGHAT and FQNNGV. Trimming removed 5 bases from V and 7 bases from J, with 14 bases in between. The CDR3 is 14 residues long. The data were produced by immunoSEQ multiplex PCR, yet TCRdb's version contains in-frame clones alone and is incomplete. Seen here are fewer than 500,000 clones, 80% to 95% observed once, and the top ten hold 5.5% to 7.5%. The sequence was collected from a man aged 40-50 years with head and neck cancer. Sequences were obtained from PBMCs. The rearrangement joins TRBV11-2 to TRBJ2-2; D is perhaps TRBD2 (6 bases). DNA for the CDR3: TGTGCCAGCAGCCCCCGACTAGAAGGCGGGGAGCTGTTTTTT. Translating it yields CASSPRLEGGELFF.